In this sample, the clone carrying this TCR beta chain turned up once. Its antigen is undetermined. These data originate in a study of cytomegalovirus exposure and HLA in healthy donors. For the study at large: A subsequent analysis stated that the 120 or so validation repertoires were run on the same platform as the approximately 700 first-cohort repertoires.

Generated by immunoSEQ multiplex PCR, the TCRdb table keeps only in-frame clones and is missing some. The profile shows approximately 120,000 clones, over 90% of them singletons. In germline, CDR1 is GTSNPN, CDR2 SVGIG (reference sequence). Deletions cut 3 bases from V and 2 bases from J, with 13 bases between. There are 14 residues in the CDR3. The study's findings and limits: TCR beta chains numbering 164 were designated cytomegalovirus-associated. Most TCR sequences proved rare, with some public TCRs found in many donors. A few of the chains that were CMV-associated were confirmed in vitro to be specific for CMV antigens.

J is TRBJ1-1 and V is TRBV30, with D unclear. The clonotype originates from a woman younger than 30 in good health and CMV-seronegative. The sequenced sample consisted of PBMCs. As DNA, the CDR3 is TGTGCCTGGAGAGACTCGGCGGGAAACACTGAAGCTTTCTTT. Residues: CAWRDSAGNTEAFF.